The sequence of this T cell receptor beta chain was determined in a study of regulatory T cells in long-lasting Graves disease. CDR1 and CDR2 from the germline V gene are SGHNT and YYREEE (reference sequence). Trimming stripped 1 base from V and 1 base from J, with 5 bases between. The CDR3 has 13 residues. Time point in this sample: newly diagnosed GD, antithyroid drugs for less than 3 months. Following extraction of RNA from PBMCs, that RNA was used to make the TCR library. Through Arm-PCR of CDR3 regions and iRepertoire HTBI primers, TCR beta libraries were built. Each CDR3 protein gets one entry after TCRdb re-called the multiplex PCR reads with MiXCR. Of 350,000 to 450,000 distinct CDR3 sequences detected, under 15% appear once; the ten largest clones hold approximately 15%. The same sample was also used in a study of T cells in Graves' hyperthyroidism and ophthalmopathy. Turning to that study: Aged 18 to 65, the patients had hyperthyroidism that was newly diagnosed and had lasted under 2 months. Diagnoses were established using clinical symptoms, serum thyroxine and TRAb, thyroid ultrasound and orbital computed tomography. The HTBI primer set served for first-round RT-PCR of the TCR CDR3.

Here the sequenced sample was peripheral blood mononuclear cells (PBMCs), taken at new diagnosis, from a patient treated with antithyroid drugs. The rearrangement links TRBV5-4 to TRBJ1-1; D uncertain. This clonotype originated in a woman in her twenties or thirties with Graves disease. DNA for the CDR3: TGTGCCAGCAGCTTGTTCAAGAACACTGAAGCTTTCTTT. Encoded protein: CASSLFKNTEAFF.